This entry lists 14 T cell receptor beta chains sequenced from one sample in a study of blood T cell repertoires in COVID-19. The table came from immunoSEQ multiplex PCR; TCRdb's copy has only in-frame clones and leaves some out. Of 87,000 or so clones listed, about 87% are singletons. Material: peripheral blood. The receptors derive from a man of 80 years or more with acute or convalescent COVID-19.

This clone was seen once. The rearrangement links TRBV5-1 to TRBJ2-1; a possible D gene is TRBD1 (6 bases). CDR1 and CDR2 from the germline V gene are SGHRS and YFSETQ. The germline V and J ends were trimmed by 5 bases and 4 bases, with 16 bases remaining between them. The CDR3 is 15 residues long. The CDR3 nucleotides read TGCGCCAGCAGGACCCTCCAGGGGATATACAATGAGCAGTTCTTC. Amino acids: CASRTLQGIYNEQFF. Based on the CDR3 plus reference TRBV5-1 and TRBJ2-1, the full variable domain is KAGVTQTPRYLIKTRGQQVTLSCSPISGHRSVSWYQQTPGQGLQFLFEYFSETQRNKGNFPGRFSGRQFSNSRSEMNVSTLELGDSALYLCASRTLQGIYNEQFFGPGTRLTVL.

The V call is TRBV19, the J call TRBJ2-1, with a tentative D call TRBD2 (5 bases). The CDR3 spans 13 residues. V was shortened by 3 bases and J by 6 bases, with 9 bases between the two germline ends. CDR1 is LNHDA, CDR2 SQIVND, per germline (reference sequence). CDR3 region: CASSITRTNEQFF. The DNA of the CDR3 is TGTGCCAGTAGTATCACTAGGACCAATGAGCAGTTCTTC.

This clone turned up a few times. The V call is TRBV4-3, the J call TRBJ2-7; a possible D gene is TRBD1 (6 bases). V shed 2 bases and J shed 6 bases, with 11 bases lying between them. The CDR3 runs 13 residues. Germline V gene lookup returns CDR1 LGHNA and CDR2 YSLEER. The chain's CDR3 is CASSQQQGTEQYF. For the CDR3, the DNA is TGCGCCAGCAGCCAACAACAGGGTACCGAGCAGTACTTC.

This rearrangement joins TRBV30 to TRBJ2-7; 9 bases line up with TRBD1. Looked up from germline, CDR1 is GTSNPN and CDR2 is SVGIG (reference sequence). This CDR3 is built from 11 residues. The ends lost 4 bases at V and 9 bases at J; junction bases unmatched: 4. The CDR3 nucleotides are TGTGCCTGGAATACAGGGGGCGGGCAGTACTTC. As protein: CAWNTGGGQYF.

This chain connects TRBV9 to TRBJ1-1; 7 bases are shared with TRBD1. CDR1 SGDLS and CDR2 YYNGEE come from the germline V gene. The V and J ends lost 4 bases and 2 bases, in that order; junction bases with no gene match: 8. The CDR3 is made up of 15 amino acids. CDR3 DNA: TGTGCCAGCAGCTCCAGGACAGGCGCAAACACTGAAGCTTTCTTT. It translates to CASSSRTGANTEAFF.

The chain employs TRBV24-1 and TRBJ1-6; 10 bases match TRBD1. The CDR3 is 16 residues long. CDR1 is KGHDR, CDR2 SFDVKD, per germline. V was pared by 4 bases and J by 7 bases, with 6 bases of the junction left unmatched. CDR3 DNA sequence: TGTGCCACCAGTGACCGCGGACAGGGGGGAAATTCACCCCTCCACTTT. It encodes CATSDRGQGGNSPLHF.

The CDR3 here is CASSKVKLNYGYTF. The CDR3 bases are TGTGCCAGCAGCAAAGTAAAACTAAACTATGGCTACACCTTC. The V call is TRBV21-1, the J call TRBJ1-2. TRBV21-1 is a known pseudogene. The CDR3 is made up of 14 amino acids.

This chain links TRBV29-1 with TRBJ2-2; tentatively, D is TRBD1 (6 bases). This CDR3 has 15 residues. Germline V gene data show CDR1 as SQVTM and CDR2 as ANQGSEA. V lost 1 base to trimming and J lost 5 bases, with 14 bases between them. CDR3 sequence reads: CSVEGQQGITGELFF. The CDR3 DNA reads TGCAGCGTTGAAGGGCAACAGGGAATAACCGGGGAGCTGTTTTTT.

The chain links TRBV4-2 to TRBJ1-3; weak D call: TRBD1 (6 bases). Germline V gene lookup returns CDR1 LGHNA and CDR2 YNFKEQ. Trimming cost V 8 bases and J 0 bases, with 17 bases left between them. This CDR3 has 16 amino acids. CDR3 DNA sequence: TGTGCCAGCCGCGACGGGGGGGCTAGCTCTGGAAACACCATATATTTT. This translates into CASRDGGASSGNTIYF.

The chain couples TRBV30 to TRBJ2-2, with TRBD2 as a possible D gene (5 bases). Germline V CDR1 and CDR2: GTSNPN, SVGIG (reference sequence). V lost 2 bases to trimming and J lost 4 bases, with 11 bases between them. This CDR3 region has 14 residues. CDR3 nucleotide sequence: TGTGCCTGGAGTTCGGGGTTATCCACCGGGGAGCTGTTTTTT. This codes for CAWSSGLSTGELFF. Full variable domain (remainder filled in from reference TRBV30 and TRBJ2-2): SQTIHQWPATLVQPVGSPLSLECTVEGTSNPNLYWYRQAAGRGLQLLFYSVGIGQISSEVPQNLSASRPQDRQFILSSKKLLLSDSGFYLCAWSSGLSTGELFFGEGSRLTVL.

This chain links TRBV10-3 with TRBJ2-6, with unresolved D. CDR1 ENHRY and CDR2 SYGVKD come from the germline V gene. The CDR3 sequence is 16 residues long. V gave up 3 bases and J gave up 2 bases, with 11 bases separating them. The CDR3 region is CAISDSPIAGANVLTF. The CDR3 nucleotides read TGTGCCATCAGTGATTCGCCTATAGCTGGGGCCAACGTCCTGACTTTC.

This clone was seen a handful of times. The rearrangement links TRBV9 to TRBJ2-1; 9 positions match TRBD2. There are 15 residues in the CDR3. Germline V lookup: CDR1 SGDLS, CDR2 YYNGEE. After removal of 0 bases from V and 2 bases from J, the junction contained 0 bases not matched to a gene. The CDR3, as DNA: TGTGCCAGCAGCGTAGCTAGCGGGACCTACAATGAGCAGTTCTTC. As protein: CASSVASGTYNEQFF. The full variable domain, rest sourced from reference TRBV9 and TRBJ2-1, is DSGVTQTPKHLITATGQRVTLRCSPRSGDLSVYWYQQSLDQGLQFLIQYYNGEERAKGNILERFSAQQFPDLHSELNLSSLELGDSALYFCASSVASGTYNEQFFGPGTRLTVL.

The chain combines TRBV11-2 with TRBJ2-5; no reliable D call. The germline gives CDR1 SGHAT, CDR2 FQNNGV. This CDR3 has 11 residues. Trimming shortened V by 3 bases and J by 5 bases, and 4 bases separated the two germline ends. The CDR3 region is CASSFLETQYF. The CDR3 DNA follows: TGTGCCAGCAGCTTCCTCGAGACCCAGTACTTC.

The rearrangement joins TRBV4-1 to TRBJ1-5; a weak D match, TRBD1 (6 bases). The CDR3 sequence is 16 residues long. Per the germline V gene, CDR1 is MGHRA and CDR2 is YSYEKL. Between the trimmed V and J ends, which lost 1 base and 1 base, there was a span of 11 bases. CDR3 nucleotides: TGCGCCAGCAGCCAAGGCCCAGGGGAGAGCAATCAGCCCCAGCATTTT. It encodes CASSQGPGESNQPQHF.